Sequencing of this T cell receptor (beta chain) was carried out in a study of T cell responses to AZD1222 COVID-19 vaccine. As regards this clone: The antigen is unknown.

Some clones are missing from TCRdb's copy, which holds only in-frame ones; the method was immunoSEQ multiplex PCR. The sample lists approximately 200,000 clones; approximately 90% were seen once. Whole-study results and caveats: Among those given AZD1222, only six or seven were seropositive at baseline. Clonal diversity was possibly underestimated, and the donors were mostly white British, with more females.

This material consisted of peripheral blood, taken 28 days after the second AZD1222 dose. The clonotype was recovered from an adult who received the AZD1222 COVID-19 vaccine.

CDR3 in amino acids: CASSKDSLEAFF. DNA for the CDR3: TGCGCCAGCAGCAAGGACAGTCTTGAAGCTTTCTTT. J is TRBJ1-1 and V is TRBV5-1; perhaps TRBD1 as D (6 bases). The germline V and J ends were trimmed by 4 bases and 7 bases, with 11 bases remaining between them. The CDR3 is 12 amino acids. Looked up from germline, CDR1 is SGHRS and CDR2 is YFSETQ.